The present TCR beta chain was sequenced within a study of T cell responses to AZD1222 COVID-19 vaccine (dated by TCRdb to the early 2020s). With regard to the full study: AZD1222 recipients with second doses at about 4 weeks or about 12 weeks were pooled, because spike-specific TCR depth and breadth did not differ between schedules. TCR sequencing was performed for about 240 trial participants, of whom 200 to 220 were given two doses of AZD1222 and some 26 were given two doses of MenACWY control vaccine. Trial participants were enrolled by age into 18-55, 56-69 and 70-plus year subgroups, with around 150, 28 and 57 TCR-sequenced participants respectively.

From its cysteine to its phenylalanine, the CDR3 spans 18 amino acids. Only CDR3 DNA remains: 54 bases, in frame from the first base. Reading the germline V gene gives CDR1 MNHNS and CDR2 SASEGT. V loses 0 bases, J loses 0 bases, and the germline ends lie 12 bases apart. What the time point label conveys for this sample: baseline before first vaccination. Vaccinee samples came from UK trials COV001 and COV002, including a single-blind randomized controlled phase 2/3 trial of AZD1222 (ChAdOx1 nCoV-19) in healthy adults. Trial participant PBMC samples were collected at day 0 and day 28 after the second dose for TCRbeta chain sequencing. The CDR3 regions of human TCRbeta chains were analyzed by immunosequencing. The authors' pipeline ran thus. Repertoire TCRs were checked for matches against a reference library of SARS-CoV-2-specific TCRs that had been generated using the MIRA antigen-specificity platform. Breadth meant the fraction of unique TCRs that were SARS-CoV-2-associated, whereas depth meant the fraction of total T cells that were SARS-CoV-2-associated. Using the MIRA data, each spike-specific TCR was mapped to the spike region that the TCR reacts to and placed in a CD4 or CD8 class. Log10-transformed breadth and depth values were compared by one-way ANOVA with Sidak's multiple comparisons tests. TCRdb provides this immuneACCESS table in a form limited to in-frame rearrangements. Some clones are lacking; in checked studies, under half of them reflect an unresolved V gene, and why the rest are absent is not known. Clone size and V and J calls were adopted from that table, with D and trimming inferred from the DNA. In this sample the table shows 140,000 to 150,000 clones, more than 85% of which occur a single time. The ten biggest clones cover 1.4% of the sample.

Findings and caveats that apply to the study as a whole: Conclusions about previously exposed vaccinees are limited because only a handful of AZD1222 recipients were SARS-CoV-2 seropositive at baseline. After two AZD1222 doses, spike-specific TCR breadth and depth were significantly higher than at day 0 and than in MenACWY recipients. Participants were mostly white British, with more females than males. The authors suggested clonal diversity may have been underestimated. Reportedly, almost half of the unique spike-specific TCRs recognized epitopes lying outside the regions that are mutated in the B.1.351 and B.1.1.7 variants. Because no day 14 peak-response samples were available, the repertoires could be characterized only after the peak T cell response. The whole spike protein was spanned by vaccine-associated CD4 TCRs, and dominant responses were seen in regions 160-218 and 743-854. The 56-69-year group was small, and its depth increase did not reach significance, likely because of low power.

As for this clone: The antigen it recognizes is unknown. It has no much larger one-base neighbor in the sample; base qualities were not kept.

The chain is assembled from TRBV6-1 and TRBJ2-6, with TRBD2 tentatively as D gene (5 bases match). This receptor was obtained from an adult in good health. This material consisted of peripheral blood, taken on day 0 of AZD1222 vaccination. The bases read TGTGCCAGCAGTGAAGCTAGAGGGTCACGCTCTGGGGCCAACGTCCTGACTTTC. This is translated as CASSEARGSRSGANVLTF.